This T cell receptor (beta chain) was recovered during a study of radiotherapy plus CTLA-4 blockade in lung cancer. Study-wide context: The study recorded objective responses in roughly 20% of patients and disease control in 31%.

Assay used: immunoSEQ multiplex PCR; TCRdb lists only in-frame clones, some missing. The sample gives about 80,000 clones, approximately 80% of which show up once; about 0.79% is in the top ten. Study-wide points: Together with interferon-beta, which increased in serum after radiation, early dynamic changes in blood T cell clones were reportedly the best predictors of response.

Remarks on this clone: The antigen is not known.

The sequenced sample was peripheral blood, obtained from a patient treated with radiotherapy plus ipilimumab. The receptor's source is a human donor with non-small cell lung cancer who had stable disease on radiotherapy plus ipilimumab.

The CDR3 DNA is TGTGCCAGCAGTGCCCGACTAGCGGGAGTAGGTGAGCAGTACTTC. The encoded protein is CASSARLAGVGEQYF. The J gene is TRBJ2-7, the V gene TRBV27, with TRBD2 matching 12 bases. This CDR3 comprises 15 residues. V was pared by 5 bases and J by 7 bases, with 9 bases of the junction left unmatched. The V gene's germline CDR1 is MNHEY and CDR2 SMNVEV (reference sequence).